The 20 T cell receptor beta chains presented below share a single source sample, sequenced in a study of PD-1 blockade in mismatch repair-deficient tumors. Profiled with immunoSEQ multiplex PCR; TCRdb holds only in-frame clones, not every one. The sample lists under 50,000 clones, roughly 83% occurring once. The source was peripheral blood, collected 4 weeks after starting pembrolizumab. These receptors were collected from an adult with mismatch repair-deficient cancer.

This chain links TRBV7-9 with TRBJ2-3; 10 nucleotides line up with TRBD1. After removal of 5 bases from V and 9 bases from J, the junction contained 2 bases not matched to a gene. Per germline, CDR1 SEHNR and CDR2 FQNEAQ (reference sequence). This CDR3 is 12 amino acids long. The CDR3 reads CASSPDRGTQYF. Written as DNA, the CDR3 is TGTGCCAGCAGCCCGGACAGGGGGACGCAGTATTTT. The full variable domain, with the rest looked up from reference TRBV7-9 and TRBJ2-3, is DTGVSQNPRHKITKRGQNVTFRCDPISEHNRLYWYRQTLGQGPEFLTYFQNEAQLEKSRLLSDRFSAERPKGSFSTLEIQRTEQGDSAMYLCASSPDRGTQYFGPGTRLTVL.

This sequence joins TRBV27 and TRBJ1-2; no definite D call. V lost 6 bases to trimming and J lost 3 bases, with 11 bases between them. This CDR3 has 13 residues. CDR1 and CDR2 from the germline V gene are MNHEY and SMNVEV (reference sequence). CDR3 nucleotides: TGTGCCAGCAGCCCGACGAGACACTATGGCTACACCTTC. Translated, it gives CASSPTRHYGYTF.

The chain's CDR3 is CASSQGTSGIHTQYF. The DNA of the CDR3 is TGCGCCAGCAGCCAAGGGACTAGCGGAATACATACGCAGTATTTT. V usage is TRBV4-3 and J usage is TRBJ2-3; TRBD2 matches at 10 bases. Germline V lookup: CDR1 LGHNA, CDR2 YSLEER. V lost 1 base to trimming and J lost 7 bases; unmatched junction nucleotides: 5. The CDR3 has 15 amino acids.

The chain employs TRBV29-1 and TRBJ2-7; D unclear. The ends were cut back, 5 bases at V and 3 bases at J, with 14 bases in the middle. CDR3 size: 13 residues. Germline V CDR1 and CDR2: SQVTM, ANQGSEA. The CDR3 here is CSVCLGLNYEQYF. The CDR3 nucleotides are TGCAGCGTTTGTTTAGGGTTGAACTACGAGCAGTACTTC.

V usage is TRBV7-9 and J usage is TRBJ2-5, with 11 bases lining up with TRBD2. Germline values: CDR1 SEHNR, CDR2 FQNEAQ (reference sequence). This CDR3 spans 19 amino acids. Trimming took 5 bases from V and 5 from J; bases not matched to a gene: 19. CDR3 sequence: CASSHTETSGISFRETQYF. The CDR3 region has the DNA TGTGCCAGCAGCCACACGGAGACTAGCGGGATTTCTTTTAGGGAGACCCAGTACTTC.

The rearrangement joins TRBV5-6 to TRBJ2-3; 7 bases fit TRBD1. With V trimmed by 4 bases and J by 0 bases, 8 bases remained unmatched. Germline V CDR1 and CDR2: SGHDT, YYEEEE. This CDR3 comprises 16 residues. CDR3 sequence: CASSLSGQISTDTQYF. DNA for the CDR3: TGTGCCAGCAGCCTATCGGGACAGATTAGCACAGATACGCAGTATTTT.

The CDR3 DNA is TGTGCCAGCAGTTTAGGGGGCTACGAGCAGTACTTC. Amino acid sequence: CASSLGGYEQYF. The chain couples TRBV28 to TRBJ2-7; TRBD1 or TRBD2 may be the D gene (5 bases each). Trimming shortened V by 2 bases and J by 3 bases, and 5 bases separated the two germline ends. CDR1 MDHEN and CDR2 SYDVKM come from the germline V gene. The CDR3 extends over 12 amino acids.

This rearrangement joins TRBV5-1 to TRBJ2-5, with D unresolved. CDR1 SGHRS and CDR2 YFSETQ come from the germline V gene. The V and J ends lost 3 bases and 5 bases respectively, with 8 bases between them. The CDR3 contains 12 residues. The CDR3 sequence is CASSSEPETQYF. CDR3 in DNA: TGCGCCAGCAGCTCGGAGCCGGAGACCCAGTACTTC.

This clone was picked up one time. The CDR3 protein is CASSQVSAGGPGDTQYF. The CDR3 DNA follows: TGTGCCAGCAGCCAAGTCTCAGCGGGAGGGCCGGGAGATACGCAGTATTTT. The gene calls are TRBV4-2 and TRBJ2-3, with TRBD2 identical over 10 bases. The CDR3 loop spans 17 amino acids. J was trimmed by 5 bases and V by 1 base; bases with no gene match: 9. The germline V gene encodes CDR1 LGHNA and CDR2 YNFKEQ.

CDR3 sequence (DNA): TGTGCCAGCAGCCCAAGAGGGACCGCCTACACCGGGGAGCTGTTTTTT. Protein: CASSPRGTAYTGELFF. The chain carries TRBV7-2 and TRBJ2-2, with D perhaps assigned TRBD1 or TRBD2 (5 bases each). V was clipped by 5 bases and J by 3 bases, with 16 bases between them. The germline gives CDR1 SGHTA, CDR2 FQGNSA. CDR3 size: 16 residues. Supplemented by reference TRBV7-2 and TRBJ2-2, the full variable domain reads GAGVSQSPSNKVTEKGKDVELRCDPISGHTALYWYRQSLGQGLEFLIYFQGNSAPDKSGLPSDRFSAERTGGSVSTLTIQRTQQEDSAVYLCASSPRGTAYTGELFFGEGSRLTVL.

This rearrangement joins TRBV5-4 to TRBJ1-3, with 8 bases aligning to TRBD1. V was clipped by 3 bases and J by 3 bases; unmatched bases: 5. Germline CDR1 and CDR2: SGHNT and YYREEE (reference sequence). CDR3 length: 15 amino acids. The CDR3 here is CASSSAGGFGNTIYF. CDR3 sequence (DNA): TGTGCCAGCAGCTCGGCAGGGGGCTTTGGAAACACCATATATTTT.

CDR3 residues: CASSTGDSPSGQFF. Written as DNA, the CDR3 is TGTGCCAGCAGCACGGGGGACTCCCCATCCGGGCAGTTCTTC. This chain connects TRBV7-9 to TRBJ2-1, with a weak D call TRBD2 (6 bases). The germline CDR1 and CDR2 sequences are SEHNR and FQNEAQ (reference sequence). This CDR3 contains 14 residues. Deletions cut 5 bases from V and 12 bases from J, with 20 bases between.

By frequency in the sample, this clone is medium-sized. The chain combines TRBV4-2 with TRBJ2-2; 9 positions agree with TRBD1. The V gene's germline CDR1 is LGHNA and CDR2 YNFKEQ. The trim removed 1 base at V and 3 bases at J, leaving 0 bases unmatched. This CDR3 has 15 amino acids. The CDR3 reads CASSQGDRDTGELFF. CDR3 DNA: TGTGCCAGCAGCCAAGGGGACAGGGACACCGGGGAGCTGTTTTTT.

This clone was counted between two and nine times. The V call is TRBV25-1, the J call TRBJ2-7; possibly TRBD1 for D (5 bases). CDR3 length equals 14 residues. V lost 3 bases and J lost 6, with 15 bases in between. The germline V gene has CDR1 MGHDK and CDR2 SYGVNS. The CDR3 nucleotides read TGTGCCAGCAGTGACATGGCTCAGGGAAGCGAGCAGTACTTC. This sequence encodes CASSDMAQGSEQYF.

This clone was detected a few times. This chain joins TRBV6-1 and TRBJ2-6; D gene ambiguous. Trimming cost V 1 base and J 0 bases, with 4 bases left between them. Per the germline V gene, CDR1 is MNHNS and CDR2 is SASEGT. The length of the CDR3 is 15 residues. Here the CDR3 DNA reads TGTGCCAGCAGTGAAGGGGGCTCTGGGGCCAACGTCCTGACTTTC. This translates into CASSEGGSGANVLTF.

This clone has only a few counts. This chain connects TRBV14 to TRBJ2-7; D may match TRBD1 or TRBD2 (5 bases each). Per germline, CDR1 SGHDN and CDR2 FVKESK. V was pared by 1 base and J by 4 bases, with 14 bases between. The CDR3 is made up of 15 amino acids. The CDR3 is CASSQVGETPYEQYF. DNA for the CDR3: TGTGCCAGCAGCCAAGTGGGGGAGACCCCTTACGAGCAGTACTTC.

The chain carries TRBV5-8 and TRBJ2-4; 7 bases are shared with TRBD2. Trimming removed 5 bases from V and 1 base from J; junction bases left unmatched: 9. This CDR3 is built from 16 residues. CDR1 is SGHTS, CDR2 YDEGEE, per germline. CDR3 region: CASSVWGGSAKNIQYF. DNA of the CDR3: TGTGCCAGCAGTGTCTGGGGCGGGAGTGCCAAAAACATTCAGTACTTC. Variable domain in full (rest from reference TRBV5-8 and TRBJ2-4): EAGVTQSPTHLIKTRGQQATLRCSPISGHTSVYWYQQALGLGLQFLLWYDEGEERNRGNFPPRFSGRQFPNYSSELNVNALELEDSALYLCASSVWGGSAKNIQYFGAGTRLSVL.

This clone was recorded only once. V is TRBV5-6 and J is TRBJ2-2; D is possibly TRBD1 (5 bases). CDR1 is SGHDT, CDR2 YYEEEE, per germline. V was pared by 3 bases and J by 5 bases, with 17 bases between. CDR3 length: 16 amino acids. The CDR3 protein is CASSWGLTRPTGELFF. The DNA for the CDR3 is TGTGCCAGCAGCTGGGGCCTAACTCGGCCTACCGGGGAGCTGTTTTTT.

This clone was seen a handful of times. This chain connects TRBV4-1 to TRBJ2-3, with D possibly matching TRBD2 (6 bases). This CDR3 is 14 amino acids long. V was shortened by 0 bases and J by 6 bases, with 10 bases between the two germline ends. Germline V gene lookup returns CDR1 MGHRA and CDR2 YSYEKL. The chain's CDR3 is CASSQDWGEDTQYF. The CDR3 nucleotides read TGCGCCAGCAGCCAAGACTGGGGGGAGGATACGCAGTATTTT.

The rearrangement joins TRBV4-3 to TRBJ1-2; D is possibly TRBD1 (5 bases). Trimming stripped 0 bases from V and 6 bases from J, with 17 bases between. The germline CDR1 and CDR2 sequences are LGHNA and YSLEER. The CDR3 extends over 16 amino acids. CDR3 in amino acids: CASSQDGIGVADGYTF. CDR3 bases: TGCGCCAGCAGCCAAGATGGTATAGGGGTGGCTGATGGCTACACCTTC.